This record covers a single T cell receptor (beta chain). The entry originates in a study of cytomegalovirus exposure and HLA in healthy donors. V was clipped by 8 bases and J by 4 bases; unmatched bases: 13. This CDR3 comprises 17 residues. The germline gives CDR1 SEHNR, CDR2 FQNEAQ (reference sequence). Primers included in the PCR were 60 Vbeta and 13 Jbeta primers. Some clones are missing from TCRdb's copy, which holds only in-frame ones; the method was immunoSEQ multiplex PCR. The sample lists about 110,000 clones; around 67% were seen once. The sequence was collected from a middle-aged woman in good health and CMV-seronegative. The specimen sequenced was PBMCs. This chain uses TRBV7-9 with TRBJ2-3; 12 nucleotides line up with TRBD2. In DNA form, the CDR3 reads TGTGCCAGCCACTTCCCCTCGACTAGCGGGAGCCCAGATACGCAGTATTTT. This encodes CASHFPSTSGSPDTQYF.